The clone carrying this T cell receptor beta chain appeared a few times. The sample originates from a study of blood T cells in healthy people across ages. As for the study in general: Per every two T cells, about one barcoded beta molecule was captured by template switching.

Each donor was a healthy Caucasian individual from Russia, aged roughly 6 to 90. It was with a sample-barcoded 5' primer and a J-beta primer mix that a second PCR of roughly 7 to 12 cycles was run. TCRdb fed the 5' RACE reads into MiXCR, producing one record per CDR3 protein. The table lists hundreds of thousands of distinct CDR3 sequences, 40% to 65% of them singletons. CDR3 length: 13 residues. Germline CDR1 reads SGHRS; CDR2 reads YFSETQ. Trimming pared 0 bases from V and 7 bases from J, leaving 10 bases between. The TCR comes from a woman aged 80 or over in good health. Sequenced sample: blood. V usage is TRBV5-1 and J usage is TRBJ1-1; no definite D call. CDR3 protein: CASSLGIGDEAFF. Written as DNA, the CDR3 is TGCGCCAGCAGCTTGGGAATCGGAGATGAAGCTTTCTTT.